The source of this TCR beta chain is a study of blood T cell repertoires in COVID-19. About the study: Researchers got acute and convalescent COVID-19 samples from the United States, Italy and Spain. Sample material is recorded as cDNA or gDNA derived from T cells, B-cell-depleted T cells, or PBMCs.

This clone was counted only a few times. As handled by the study authors: For nucleated cells, counts were estimated from reference gene primer amplification. TCRdb's copy holds only in-frame clones and misses some; the assay was immunoSEQ multiplex PCR. D and trimming come from the DNA, and the V and J calls and clone size come from that table. The sample holds 60,000 to 85,000 clones, roughly 73% seen once. The germline gives CDR1 ENHRY, CDR2 SYGVKD. With 4 bases clipped from V and 0 bases from J, the junction kept 8 bases outside the gene matches. The CDR3 runs 18 residues. The sample comprised peripheral blood. The clonotype comes from an older woman with acute or convalescent COVID-19. The chain recombines TRBV10-3 with TRBJ2-6, with TRBD1 identical over 8 bases. The CDR3 DNA is TGTGCCATCAGTGGCTACAGGGGGGTGGACTCTGGGGCCAACGTCCTGACTTTC. Protein sequence: CAISGYRGVDSGANVLTF.